The T cell receptor (beta chain) described here comes from a study of technical replicates of blood from a few donors. Produced via immunoSEQ multiplex PCR; TCRdb's table is partial and in-frame only. This sample has 70,000 to 85,000 clones, with roughly 97% found just once. The length of the CDR3 is 14 residues. The V gene lost 4 bases and the J gene lost 3 bases, with 16 bases spanning the gap. Germline values: CDR1 GTSNPN, CDR2 SVGIG (reference sequence). The receptor was derived from a human donor in good health. Material for sequencing was T cells isolated from PBMCs. The chain uses TRBV30 and TRBJ2-7; TRBD1 might be the D (6 bases). CDR3 loop: CAWNRVATLYEQYF. The CDR3 DNA reads as TGTGCCTGGAACAGGGTAGCAACCCTCTACGAGCAGTACTTC.